This TCR beta chain was sequenced in a study of identical twins. Notes on the study in general: Within cord blood, abundant beta clonotypes carried fewer insertions, but memory repertoires showed no such trend. Conclusions leaned on cross-sectional statistical analysis and did not track the same donors over time.

This clonotype has more than one count but fewer than ten. Antigen: not known. TCRdb re-analysed the 5' RACE reads in MiXCR, keeping a single row per CDR3 protein. Of about 810,000 distinct CDR3 sequences listed, roughly 12% are singletons. In addition, the sample was reused for a study of yellow fever vaccine responses in identical twins.

The sample consisted of PBMCs. The source is a young woman in good health.

CDR3 DNA: TGTGCCAGCGGTCTGGGAGGCACTGAAGCTTTCTTT. Its translation is CASGLGGTEAFF. The rearrangement links TRBV6-1 to TRBJ1-1, with D unresolved. The germline V gene has CDR1 MNHNS and CDR2 SASEGT. This CDR3 spans 12 amino acids. The ends were cut back, 8 bases at V and 4 bases at J, with 11 bases in the middle.